The 28 T cell receptor beta chains below were found in one sample sequenced in a study of blood T cell repertoires in COVID-19. Libraries were prepared by immunoSEQ multiplex PCR; TCRdb keeps only in-frame clonotypes and omits some of them. This sample carries around 220,000 clones, approximately 80% of them seen once, and the ten largest clones take about 4%. Sample: peripheral blood. These receptors were obtained from a woman in her thirties or forties with active or convalescent COVID-19.

The CDR3 region has the DNA TGTGCCATCAGTGAGGGGGCCCTGAACACTGAAGCTTTCTTT. Translated, it gives CAISEGALNTEAFF. The chain links TRBV10-3 to TRBJ1-1; perhaps TRBD1 as D (5 bases). The CDR3 has 14 residues. Germline V CDR1 and CDR2: ENHRY, SYGVKD. The V and J ends lost 2 bases and 0 bases respectively, with 7 bases between them.

The chain uses TRBV30 and TRBJ2-3; 12 bases are shared with TRBD2. Germline CDR1 is GTSNPN and CDR2 is SVGIG (reference sequence). The length of the CDR3 is 16 residues. The trim removed 3 bases at V and 3 bases at J, leaving 7 bases unmatched. For the CDR3, the DNA is TGTGCCTGGAGCCCCAGACTAGCGGGGGCAACAGATACGCAGTATTTT. Encoded protein: CAWSPRLAGATDTQYF.

The J gene is TRBJ2-4, the V gene TRBV18, with D perhaps matching TRBD2 (5 bases). Germline V gene sequence: CDR1 KGHSH, CDR2 LQKENI. The CDR3 runs to 17 residues. Trimming removed 4 bases at V and 0 bases at J, with 16 bases between. CDR3 sequence reads: CASSREGTVPAKNIQYF. CDR3 sequence (DNA): TGTGCCAGCTCACGCGAGGGAACAGTCCCAGCCAAAAACATTCAGTACTTC.

The V call is TRBV7-9, the J call TRBJ1-6; possibly TRBD1 for D (5 bases). V was pared by 5 bases and J by 7 bases, with 15 bases between. The CDR3 length is 15 residues. CDR1 SEHNR and CDR2 FQNEAQ come from the germline V gene (reference sequence). The CDR3 DNA is TGTGCCAGCAGCGCCGTGGGGGGAGGGAATTCACCCCTCCACTTT. It specifies CASSAVGGGNSPLHF.

The CDR3 here is CSAQVGGDTEAFF. CDR3 sequence (DNA): TGCAGCGCCCAGGTCGGGGGGGACACTGAAGCTTTCTTT. This chain joins TRBV29-1 and TRBJ1-1, with D maybe TRBD1 (5 bases). The CDR3 sequence is 13 residues long. Trimming shortened V by 7 bases and J by 3 bases, and 15 bases separated the two germline ends. Per germline, CDR1 SQVTM and CDR2 ANQGSEA.

V is TRBV12-3 or TRBV12-4 and J is TRBJ2-3; possible D gene TRBD2, 6 bases. V was pared by 6 bases and J by 1 base, with 8 bases between. This CDR3 region has 13 residues. Written as DNA, the CDR3 is TGTGCCAGCAGAGGGACTGGCACAGATACGCAGTATTTT. It yields the protein CASRGTGTDTQYF.

The gene calls are TRBV5-1 and TRBJ2-7; no firm D call. Trimming stripped 0 bases from V and 2 bases from J, with 9 bases between. This CDR3 is built from 14 residues. From germline, CDR1 is SGHRS and CDR2 YFSETQ. This chain's CDR3 is CASSLGAATYEQYF. The CDR3 DNA reads TGCGCCAGCAGCTTGGGTGCAGCGACCTACGAGCAGTACTTC.

V usage is TRBV7-6 and J usage is TRBJ2-2; TRBD2 aligns across 7 bases. Germline-derived CDR1 and CDR2 are SGHVS and FNYEAQ. Trimming took 6 bases from V and 5 from J; bases not matched to a gene: 3. The CDR3 totals 13 residues. The CDR3, as DNA: TGTGCCAGCAGAAGTAGCGGGACCGGGGAGCTGTTTTTT. This translates into CASRSSGTGELFF.

The chain couples TRBV10-3 to TRBJ2-2; D ambiguous. V gave up 4 bases and J gave up 0 bases, with 6 bases separating them. Germline V gene sequence: CDR1 ENHRY, CDR2 SYGVKD. CDR3 length equals 14 residues. The CDR3 DNA reads as TGTGCCATCAGTGTTTTCGCGAACACCGGGGAGCTGTTTTTT. Translating gives CAISVFANTGELFF.

This chain joins TRBV15 and TRBJ1-1; TRBD1 matches at 8 bases. CDR3 length: 15 amino acids. Germline V gene data show CDR1 as LNHNV and CDR2 as YYDKDF (reference sequence). Trimming cost V 2 bases and J 1 base; bases outside gene matches: 3. CDR3 sequence: CATSRHGTGNTEAFF. CDR3 DNA: TGTGCCACCAGCAGACATGGGACAGGGAACACTGAAGCTTTCTTT.

The chain employs TRBV7-9 and TRBJ1-3; D is unresolved. Germline V gene sequence: CDR1 SEHNR, CDR2 FQNEAQ (reference sequence). The CDR3 length is 12 residues. In DNA form, the CDR3 reads TGTGCGAGCGACCGAGGGTCAAACACCATATATTTT. Its translation is CASDRGSNTIYF.

V and J are TRBV28 and TRBJ1-1; weak D call: TRBD1 (6 bases). Trimming shortened V by 8 bases and J by 4 bases, and 14 bases separated the two germline ends. The CDR3 length is 13 residues. In germline, CDR1 is MDHEN, CDR2 SYDVKM. CDR3 sequence reads: CASGLGGSTEAFF. Written as DNA, the CDR3 is TGTGCCAGCGGACTAGGGGGGTCCACTGAAGCTTTCTTT.

This clone was counted only a few times. The V call is TRBV18, the J call TRBJ1-1; the D gene is possibly TRBD1 (5 bases). There are 12 residues in the CDR3. Germline V CDR1 and CDR2: KGHSH, LQKENI. The V end was cut by 4 bases, the J end by 7 bases, with 10 bases between. CDR3 loop: CASSRVTGEAFF. The CDR3 DNA follows: TGTGCCAGCTCACGGGTTACAGGTGAAGCTTTCTTT.

Only a few counts were recorded for this clone. The identical CDR3 is also encoded by other nucleotide sequences in the sample. The chain recombines TRBV20-1 with TRBJ1-2; the match to TRBD1 covers 8 bases. CDR3 length equals 11 residues. Losses at the gene ends were 7 bases for V and 2 bases for J; bases not matched to a gene: 0. Germline values: CDR1 DFQATT, CDR2 SNEGSKA (reference sequence). The CDR3 DNA reads as TGCAGTGGGACAGGGAACTATGGCTACACCTTC. It is translated as CSGTGNYGYTF.

This clone appeared a few times. The rearrangement links TRBV10-2 to TRBJ1-1; 9 nucleotides match TRBD1. V shed 6 bases and J 6 bases; nucleotides not matched to a gene: 11. Germline assignment: CDR1 WSHSY and CDR2 SAAADI. This CDR3 contains 15 residues. The CDR3 DNA follows: TGCGCCAGCAGGCTCGGACAGGGGACGCACGCTGAAGCTTTCTTT. Its translation is CASRLGQGTHAEAFF.

The CDR3 DNA is TGTGCCAGCAGCTTAGATAGCGGGGGGGCTCAAGAGACCCAGTACTTC. It is translated as CASSLDSGGAQETQYF. The chain combines TRBV5-4 with TRBJ2-5; 11 bases match TRBD2. The CDR3 loop spans 16 amino acids. From germline, CDR1 is SGHNT and CDR2 YYREEE (reference sequence). V gave up 2 bases and J gave up 2 bases; unmatched junction bases: 5. Together with reference TRBV5-4 and TRBJ2-5, the CDR3 gives the full variable domain: ETGVTQSPTHLIKTRGQQVTLRCSSQSGHNTVSWYQQALGQGPQFIFQYYREEENGRGNFPPRFSGLQFPNYSSELNVNALELDDSALYLCASSLDSGGAQETQYFGPGTRLLVL.

J is TRBJ2-1 and V is TRBV7-2, with 9 positions matching TRBD2. The CDR3 spans 15 residues. Looked up from germline, CDR1 is SGHTA and CDR2 is FQGNSA. V shed 3 bases and J 2 bases; nucleotides not matched to a gene: 2. DNA of the CDR3: TGTGCCAGCAGCTTGGTAGCGGGGGCCTACAATGAGCAGTTCTTC. Protein product: CASSLVAGAYNEQFF.

The rearrangement joins TRBV5-6 to TRBJ1-6; 7 bases match TRBD1. This CDR3 region has 17 residues. Trimming cost V 2 bases and J 2 bases; bases outside gene matches: 7. The germline V gene encodes CDR1 SGHDT and CDR2 YYEEEE. The CDR3 here is CASSFRGGDAYNSPLHF. The CDR3 coding sequence is TGTGCCAGCAGCTTTCGAGGGGGCGACGCCTATAATTCACCCCTCCACTTT.

The V and J genes are TRBV7-9 and TRBJ2-5, with a possible D match to TRBD2 (5 bases). This CDR3 has 16 residues. Germline CDR1 is SEHNR and CDR2 is FQNEAQ (reference sequence). Trimming took off 6 bases at V and 1 base at J, with 18 bases between the two ends. In nucleotides, the CDR3 is TGTGCCAGCAGTCACTACTTCAGCGGTCTCCAAGAGACCCAGTACTTC. Translated: CASSHYFSGLQETQYF.

The chain links TRBV10-1 to TRBJ2-1; unclear D gene. Germline V gene sequence: CDR1 WNHNN, CDR2 SYGVQD (reference sequence). CDR3 length: 14 amino acids. Trimming pared 5 bases from V and 4 bases from J, leaving 12 bases between. CDR3 bases: TGCGCCAGCAGTTTTTCACGAGCTTACAATGAGCAGTTCTTC. This codes for CASSFSRAYNEQFF.

This clone was picked up one time. J is TRBJ1-4 and V is TRBV5-1, with D perhaps matching TRBD1 (6 bases). The CDR3 runs to 15 residues. CDR1 and CDR2 from the germline V gene are SGHRS and YFSETQ. V dropped 4 bases and J dropped 4 bases, with 14 bases sitting between them. CDR3 in amino acids: CASSPDSALNEKLFF. The CDR3 DNA is TGCGCCAGCAGCCCGGACAGTGCCCTTAATGAAAAACTGTTTTTT.

J is TRBJ2-1 and V is TRBV30; D not resolved. Germline V gene data show CDR1 as GTSNPN and CDR2 as SVGIG (reference sequence). The V and J ends lost 7 bases and 6 bases respectively, with 22 bases between them. The CDR3 runs to 15 residues. As DNA, the CDR3 is TGTGCCTTTCCCCCCCGCAGGCCAAAGGCCAATGAGCAGTTCTTC. Protein product: CAFPPRRPKANEQFF.

V is TRBV9 and J is TRBJ2-2; 8 nucleotides line up with TRBD2. The length of the CDR3 is 16 residues. Germline CDR1 and CDR2: SGDLS and YYNGEE. Unmatched junction bases numbered 8, after V lost 1 base and J lost 6 bases. CDR3 in DNA: TGTGCCAGCAGCGTATTAGGAGCGGGGGTTTCCGGGGAGCTGTTTTTT. This sequence encodes CASSVLGAGVSGELFF.

The CDR3 DNA reads TGTGCCAGCAGTTTCCCGACAGGTAGCACAGATACGCAGTATTTT. Residues: CASSFPTGSTDTQYF. J is TRBJ2-3 and V is TRBV28, with a possible D match to TRBD1 (6 bases). Germline values: CDR1 MDHEN, CDR2 SYDVKM. CDR3 length equals 15 residues. With 3 bases removed from V and 0 bases from J, the gap between germline ends came to 10 bases.

The V and J genes are TRBV27 and TRBJ1-2, with 10 bases matching TRBD1. The length of the CDR3 is 14 residues. Trimming took 3 bases from V and 6 from J; bases not matched to a gene: 4. The germline V gene has CDR1 MNHEY and CDR2 SMNVEV (reference sequence). In nucleotides, the CDR3 is TGTGCCAGCAGTTTTTCCGGGACAGGGGATGGCTACACCTTC. The encoded protein is CASSFSGTGDGYTF.

The J gene is TRBJ1-1, the V gene TRBV30; D ambiguous. The V end lost 7 bases, the J end lost 0 bases, and 12 bases lay between the germline ends. The CDR3 is 13 amino acids. Germline V gives CDR1 GTSNPN, CDR2 SVGIG (reference sequence). CDR3 DNA: TGTGCCTCATCGACAAGAGTGAACACTGAAGCTTTCTTT. Amino acid sequence: CASSTRVNTEAFF.

This clone has more than one count but fewer than ten. This chain uses TRBV10-3 with TRBJ1-5; D is unclear. CDR1 ENHRY and CDR2 SYGVKD come from the germline V gene. V was cut by 0 bases and J by 5 bases, with 8 bases left in between. The CDR3 consists of 14 residues. Here the CDR3 DNA reads TGTGCCATCAGTGAGTCGAGGGTTGATCAGCCCCAGCATTTT. Amino acid sequence: CAISESRVDQPQHF.

This chain uses TRBV27 with TRBJ2-3; 11 nucleotides match TRBD2. Germline CDR1 MNHEY, CDR2 SMNVEV (reference sequence). With V trimmed by 5 bases and J by 6 bases, 16 bases remained unmatched. CDR3 length: 18 amino acids. In DNA, the CDR3 is TGTGCCAGCAGTCTAGGGGAACTAGCGGGGGCCGGGATGGATACGCAGTATTTT. Translated: CASSLGELAGAGMDTQYF.